This T cell receptor beta chain appears in the sequencing data of a study of T cell therapy after organ transplantation. Study outcomes and limitations: Lower pretherapy CD8 clonality went with larger post-therapy fold change.

Time point noted: 4-8 weeks after completion of therapy. The CDR3 runs 14 residues. The germline V and J ends were trimmed by 5 bases and 7 bases, with 14 bases remaining between them. Germline V gene sequence: CDR1 SEHNR, CDR2 FQNEAQ (reference sequence). Produced via immunoSEQ multiplex PCR; TCRdb's table is partial and in-frame only. The sample yields thousands of clones, 65% to 80% seen once. This clone was seen just once. What it binds is unknown. The sequencing here drew on CD8+ T cells from blood, taken after autologous CMV-specific T cell therapy. The receptor's source is a human patient who had received a solid organ transplant and had CMV disease. Some of these T cells may belong to the graft donor. The J gene is TRBJ2-2, the V gene TRBV7-9; D is undetermined. In DNA, the CDR3 is TGTGCCAGCAGCCAAGATACGCATGGCGGGGAGCTGTTTTTT. Its protein product is CASSQDTHGGELFF.